Reported below is one T cell receptor beta chain. Germline CDR1 and CDR2: SGDLS and YYNGEE. The CDR3 has 12 amino acids. V was clipped by 0 bases and J by 5 bases, with 6 bases between them. TCRdb's table, derived via immunoSEQ multiplex PCR, lists solely in-frame clones and lacks some. The sample shows 20,000 to 25,000 clones, roughly 41% of them seen only once. Responders (about 200,000, CFSE-labeled) met about 200,000 stimulators that were irradiated and violet-dye-labeled. The data were obtained in a study of graft-versus-host responses after intestinal transplantation. Broader study findings: Levels of circulating GvH clones at their peak were associated with early post-transplant HvG declines.

The chain is built from TRBV9 and TRBJ2-7; no clear D. The TCR comes from a human patient who received an intestinal transplant. Sequencing was performed on alloreactive CD8+ T cells from a mixed lymphocyte reaction culture, taken before intestinal transplant. Subset in this sample: CFSE-low proliferating T cells sorted from approximately six-day pre-transplant mixed lymphocyte reaction (GvH or HvG direction). CDR3 nucleotide sequence: TGTGCCAGCAGCGTAGATAGGGACGAGCAGTACTTC. It yields the protein CASSVDRDEQYF. Looking up the rest from reference TRBV9 and TRBJ2-7 gives the full variable domain: DSGVTQTPKHLITATGQRVTLRCSPRSGDLSVYWYQQSLDQGLQFLIQYYNGEERAKGNILERFSAQQFPDLHSELNLSSLELGDSALYFCASSVDRDEQYFGPGTRLTVT.